This TCR beta chain comes out of a study of blood T cell repertoires in COVID-19. The method was immunoSEQ multiplex PCR; TCRdb's version includes in-frame clones alone and lacks a portion of them. The data hold about 500,000 clones, with roughly 87% observed a single time. The CDR3 covers 13 residues. The germline CDR1 and CDR2 sequences are SNHLY and FYNNEI. Between the trimmed V and J ends, which lost 6 bases and 1 base, there was a span of 10 bases. The sample taken for sequencing was PBMCs or T cells enriched from blood (not recorded which). The rearrangement links TRBV2 to TRBJ2-7; possible D gene TRBD1, 6 bases. The receptor comes from a young woman who had recovered from COVID-19. In nucleotides, the CDR3 is TGTGCCAGCAGCCAGGACAGATCCTACGAGCAGTACTTC. Protein product: CASSQDRSYEQYF.